The 7 T cell receptor beta chains below come from one sample, sequenced in a study of T cells in Graves' hyperthyroidism and ophthalmopathy. TCR beta CDR3 sequences were amplified from RNA transcripts. A set of HTBI primers served as the primers for a first-round RT-PCR of the TCR CDR3. Using its own MiXCR run on the multiplex PCR reads, TCRdb lists one record per CDR3 protein. In the table there are 450,000 to 650,000 distinct CDR3 sequences, 15% to 20% of which are singletons. The sequenced sample was blood. The receptor source for this set is a woman aged 18-35 years with Graves' ophthalmopathy.

This chain uses TRBV20-1 with TRBJ1-6; TRBD1 is a possible D gene (6 bases). V shed 0 bases and J shed 5 bases, with 23 bases lying between them. The germline V gene encodes CDR1 DFQATT and CDR2 SNEGSKA (reference sequence). This CDR3 region has 19 residues. CDR3 sequence reads: CSAREPLSRGRGNNSPLHF. DNA for the CDR3: TGCAGTGCTAGAGAGCCCTTGTCCCGAGGTAGGGGGAATAATTCACCCCTCCACTTT.

This clonotype was counted ten times or more. The V and J genes are TRBV11-2 and TRBJ1-4; D not resolved. This CDR3 spans 18 amino acids. V dropped 5 bases and J dropped 10 bases, with 29 bases sitting between them. From germline, CDR1 is SGHAT and CDR2 FQNNGV. The CDR3 reads CASSTPRSSLNGVGKLFF. The CDR3 DNA reads TGTGCCAGCAGCACCCCACGGTCTAGTTTAAACGGGGTCGGAAAACTGTTTTTT.

This clonotype came up many times. The rearrangement uses TRBV11-1 and TRBJ2-7; the match to TRBD1 covers 8 bases. Germline CDR1 and CDR2: SGHAT and FQDESV (reference sequence). V lost 6 bases, J lost 3 bases, and 10 bases stayed unmatched. CDR3 size: 15 residues. CDR3 amino acids: CASSPSGTGIYEQYF. The CDR3 bases are TGTGCCAGCAGTCCATCCGGGACAGGTATCTACGAGCAGTACTTC.

This clonotype was found many times. The chain couples TRBV7-2 to TRBJ1-1; D is possibly TRBD1 (6 bases). CDR1 is SGHTA, CDR2 FQGNSA, per germline. This CDR3 is 16 amino acids long. V gave up 4 bases and J gave up 3 bases, with 18 bases separating them. The CDR3 loop reads CASSSIDLGGDTEAFF. The CDR3, as DNA: TGTGCCAGCAGCTCGATAGACCTAGGGGGGGACACTGAAGCTTTCTTT. The full variable domain, in which reference TRBV7-2 and TRBJ1-1 provide the parts outside the CDR3, is GAGVSQSPSNKVTEKGKDVELRCDPISGHTALYWYRQSLGQGLEFLIYFQGNSAPDKSGLPSDRFSAERTGGSVSTLTIQRTQQEDSAVYLCASSSIDLGGDTEAFFGQGTRLTVV.

This clonotype has just a few counts. The rearrangement links TRBV6-1 to TRBJ1-1; D gene uncertain. Between the trimmed V and J ends, which lost 0 bases and 4 bases, there was a span of 9 bases. The CDR3 consists of 14 residues. Per germline, CDR1 MNHNS and CDR2 SASEGT. The CDR3 coding sequence is TGTGCCAGCAGTGAAGCTCGGCTGGTCACTGAAGCTTTCTTT. Translating gives CASSEARLVTEAFF.

This clonotype was counted many times. This chain uses TRBV28 with TRBJ2-2; D ambiguous. There are 15 residues in the CDR3. CDR1 is MDHEN, CDR2 SYDVKM, per germline. V was trimmed by 6 bases and J by 4 bases, leaving 15 bases between them. This CDR3 reads CASRNTYTATGELFF. The CDR3 DNA follows: TGTGCCAGCAGAAACACCTACACAGCCACCGGGGAGCTGTTTTTT.

This clonotype was detected many times. The CDR3 region has the DNA TGTGCCTGGAGTGACACCGGGACTCCCTATGGCTACACCTTC. Its translation is CAWSDTGTPYGYTF. This rearrangement joins TRBV30 to TRBJ1-2; tentatively, D is TRBD1 (5 bases). Germline CDR1 reads GTSNPN; CDR2 reads SVGIG (reference sequence). The V end was cut by 1 base, the J end by 4 bases, with 13 bases between. CDR3 length equals 14 residues.